This is a list of T cell receptor beta chains from one sample in a study of T cell repertoires in cytomegalovirus infection. TCRdb called the reads again in MiXCR, with one record for every CDR3 protein. The sample shows roughly 920,000 distinct CDR3 sequences, about a third of them seen only once. These TCRs are of unknown antigen specificity. Specimen: cultured CD8+ T cells from PBMCs, collected from culture after CMV antigen stimulation. These TCRs come from a human donor in good health (CMV status not recorded). Some clones in this sample may be carry-over from other donors' samples. Both conserved end residues are part of each CDR3. The D gene is left open where the match is weak. Size values are once, few and many counts, or a class for expanded clones, and some rows have none.

v_call	clone_size	d_call	j_call	cdr3_length	cdr3_nt	cdr3_aa
TRBV12-3/TRBV12-4	few	.	TRBJ2-1	13	TGTGCCAGCAGTTTTTCGGGGGTAGGGGAGCAGTTCTTC	CASSFSGVGEQFF
TRBV4-1	many	TRBD1	TRBJ1-3	18	TGCGCCAGCAGCCGAATTCCGGGACAGGGCCTCTCTGGAAACACCATATATTTT	CASSRIPGQGLSGNTIYF
TRBV27	.	.	TRBJ2-3	14	TGTGCCAGCAGCTCCAACCAAGGGGCAGATACGCAGTATTTT	CASSSNQGADTQYF
TRBV27	.	TRBD1	TRBJ1-5	15	TGTGCCAGCAGTTTATCGGGGCAGGGGGCTCAGCCCCAGCATTTT	CASSLSGQGAQPQHF
TRBV7-6	many	.	TRBJ2-1	15	TGTGCCAGCAGCTTAGGAAAGGGGCCCTACAATGAGCAGTTCTTC	CASSLGKGPYNEQFF
TRBV7-9	few	TRBD1	TRBJ1-1	16	TGTGCCAGCAGCCTCCCTCAGACAGGGGGTGGGACTGAAGCTTTCTTT	CASSLPQTGGGTEAFF
TRBV6-1	.	.	TRBJ1-1	21	TGTGCCAGCAGTTATGAGGACAGCCCTTCCCCTCACACCGCCGAGAACACTGAAGCTTTCTTT	CASSYEDSPSPHTAENTEAFF
TRBV7-2	many	TRBD1	TRBJ1-1	17	TGTGCCAGCAGCCTCCCGGGACAGGGCACCATGAACACTGAAGCTTTCTTT	CASSLPGQGTMNTEAFF
TRBV4-3	.	.	TRBJ1-5	15	TGCGCCAGCAGCCAAGATTACGGGGGCGGCCAGCCCCAGCATTTT	CASSQDYGGGQPQHF
TRBV7-9	few	.	TRBJ2-5	13	TGTGCCAGCCCCCCCGGGGATCAAGAGACCCAGTACTTC	CASPPGDQETQYF
TRBV27	.	TRBD1	TRBJ2-1	14	TGTGCCAGCAGTTTTAGGGGGCCTGTGAATGAGCAGTTCTTC	CASSFRGPVNEQFF
TRBV6-2/TRBV6-3	.	.	TRBJ1-2	13	TGTGCCAGCAGCACCAAGGACTTCTATGGCTACACCTTC	CASSTKDFYGYTF
TRBV6-2/TRBV6-3	few	.	TRBJ2-2	14	TGTGCCAGCAGTTACTCCCGGGAGTCCGGGGAGCTGTTTTTT	CASSYSRESGELFF
TRBV6-1	.	.	TRBJ2-3	15	TGTGCCAGCAGCCCTTACGGAACTAGCACAGATACGCAGTATTTT	CASSPYGTSTDTQYF
TRBV5-5	.	.	TRBJ2-2	16	TGTGCCAGCAGCACGCCCGGGACGGCCAACACCGGGGAGCTGTTTTTT	CASSTPGTANTGELFF
TRBV25-1	few	TRBD1	TRBJ2-7	15	TGTGCCAGCAGTGAATGGACAGGGGGCCCCTACGAGCAGTACTTC	CASSEWTGGPYEQYF
TRBV12-3/TRBV12-4	many	.	TRBJ1-5	14	TGTGCCAGCAGTTCTAGGTATAGCAATCAGCCCCAGCATTTT	CASSSRYSNQPQHF
TRBV12-3/TRBV12-4	few	TRBD1	TRBJ1-2	13	TGTGCCAGCAGCCCTACAGGGGGAGAGGGCTACACCTTC	CASSPTGGEGYTF
TRBV6-6	.	.	TRBJ1-2	16	TGTGCCAGCAGTTACTCAGTTCAGGGGCCCGGGGGGGGCTACACCTTC	CASSYSVQGPGGGYTF
TRBV19	few	.	TRBJ1-6	14	TGTGCCAGTAGTATTCCCGGGGACTACTCACCCCTCCACTTT	CASSIPGDYSPLHF
TRBV7-9	many	.	TRBJ1-1	10	TGTGCCAGCATGAACACTGAAGCTTTCTTT	CASMNTEAFF
TRBV4-1	few	.	TRBJ1-5	14	TGCGCCAGCAGCCAAGATTGGGATAATCAGCCCCAGCATTTT	CASSQDWDNQPQHF
TRBV28	.	TRBD1	TRBJ1-5	16	TGTGCCAGCAGTCACCTCAGGGGGCTCAGCAATCAGCCCCAGCATTTT	CASSHLRGLSNQPQHF
TRBV6-5	.	TRBD2	TRBJ2-3	14	TGTGCCAGCACCCTTCCGGGGGGGGGAGATACGCAGTATTTT	CASTLPGGGDTQYF
TRBV27	.	TRBD2	TRBJ2-7	14	TGTGCCAGCAGTTTAGTAAGCGGGGCCCACGAGCAGTACTTC	CASSLVSGAHEQYF
TRBV6-1	few	.	TRBJ2-7	17	TGTGCCAGCAGTGAAGGGTTGCGGTCCTACGAGGACTACGAGCAGTACTTC	CASSEGLRSYEDYEQYF
TRBV19	few	.	TRBJ1-2	16	TGTGCCAGTAGTATAGACCCCGGGGCAGGGGCCTATGGCTACACCTTC	CASSIDPGAGAYGYTF
TRBV19	.	.	TRBJ2-5	15	TGTGCCAGTAGTCCCCGACAGGGACTCCAAGAGACCCAGTACTTC	CASSPRQGLQETQYF
TRBV4-1	.	TRBD2	TRBJ2-5	15	TGCGCCAGCTCATACTGGGAGGGGTCTAGAGAGACCCAGTACTTC	CASSYWEGSRETQYF
TRBV4-1	many	.	TRBJ2-1	16	TGCGCCAGCAGCCAAGTGCTGGTTTCGGGTGACAATGAGCAGTTCTTC	CASSQVLVSGDNEQFF
TRBV6-5	.	.	TRBJ1-4	14	TGTGCCAGCAGTTATCGGGGGAGAAGAGAAAAACTGTTTTTT	CASSYRGRREKLFF
TRBV12-3/TRBV12-4	few	TRBD1	TRBJ2-1	14	TGTGCCAGCAGTGCGGGACAGGGGGCCCATGAGCAGTTCTTC	CASSAGQGAHEQFF
TRBV28	.	TRBD2	TRBJ2-3	17	TGTGCCAGCAGACGGACTAGCGGGGGGCGTAGCACAGATACGCAGTATTTT	CASRRTSGGRSTDTQYF
TRBV6-1	.	.	TRBJ2-7	14	TGTGCCAACAATCTCGATCCCCTTACCTACGAGCAGTACTTC	CANNLDPLTYEQYF
TRBV6-1	few	TRBD1	TRBJ2-7	15	TGTGCCAGCAGCCTCGGACAGGGGGCGATTTACGAGCAGTACTTC	CASSLGQGAIYEQYF
TRBV4-3	few	TRBD2	TRBJ2-5	13	TGCGCCAGCAGCCACCGGGACGGGGGGTTCCAGTACTTC	CASSHRDGGFQYF
TRBV5-5	few	.	TRBJ2-1	13	TGTGCCAGCAGCTTTGAGAGGATGGATGAGCAGTTCTTC	CASSFERMDEQFF
TRBV4-3	.	.	TRBJ1-4	17	TGCGCCAGCAGCCAAGAAGGTCGGGGTGCAACTAATGAAAAACTGTTTTTT	CASSQEGRGATNEKLFF
TRBV6-5	few	.	TRBJ1-2	17	TGTGCCAGCAGTTACAGTGTATGGGGTGGGACCTACTATGGCTACACCTTC	CASSYSVWGGTYYGYTF
TRBV10-3	.	TRBD2	TRBJ2-5	14	TGTGCCATCAGGGCAGCGGGGACTAAAGAGACCCAGTACTTC	CAIRAAGTKETQYF
TRBV7-6	few	.	TRBJ1-4	16	TGTGCCAGCAGCGAAAACCACTTCAGGATTAATGAAAAACTGTTTTTT	CASSENHFRINEKLFF
TRBV28	.	.	TRBJ2-1	14	TGTGCCAGCAGTCGCCGGGCCCCTCGGGATGAGCAGTTCTTC	CASSRRAPRDEQFF
TRBV24-1	once	.	TRBJ2-2	12	TGTGCCACCAGTGTGACTACCGGGGAGCTGTTTTTT	CATSVTTGELFF
TRBV7-8	.	.	TRBJ1-5	16	TGTGCCAGCAGCTTACGGGGGAAAAATAGCAATCAGCCCCAGCATTTT	CASSLRGKNSNQPQHF
TRBV6-1	few	.	TRBJ1-4	16	TGTGCCAGCAGTCCATGGTCAAACGCCCCGAATGAAAAACTGTTTTTT	CASSPWSNAPNEKLFF
TRBV6-1	.	.	TRBJ1-5	15	TGTGCCAGCAGTGAGTGGACTTGGGAGGATCAGCCCCAGCATTTT	CASSEWTWEDQPQHF
TRBV6-5	few	.	TRBJ2-3	13	TGTGCCAGCAGTTACGAACCACTAGAGGCGCAGTATTTT	CASSYEPLEAQYF
TRBV10-3	once	TRBD1	TRBJ1-3	17	TGTGCCATCAGTGAGTTGACAGGGACAATCCCTGGAAACACCATATATTTT	CAISELTGTIPGNTIYF
TRBV7-9	.	.	TRBJ1-6	13	TGTGCCAGCACCGACGGTGGATCGTCACCCCTCCACTTT	CASTDGGSSPLHF
TRBV6-6	.	TRBD2	TRBJ2-1	16	TGTGCCAGCAGTGGGGGCCAGGGACTAGCGGACAATGGGCAGTTCTTC	CASSGGQGLADNGQFF
TRBV7-6	.	TRBD2	TRBJ2-3	15	TGTGCCAGCAGCCGTTCGCGGGGGGGCGGAGATACGCAGTATTTT	CASSRSRGGGDTQYF
TRBV6-1	many	.	TRBJ2-1	13	TGTGCCAGCAGTGAAACTACCTACAATGAGCAGTTCTTC	CASSETTYNEQFF